These 32 T cell receptor beta chains share one sample of origin, sequenced in a study of T cells after yellow fever vaccination. One entry per CDR3 protein results from TCRdb running MiXCR on the 5' RACE reads. The table lists 600,000 to 750,000 distinct CDR3 sequences, over 9% of them singletons, with more than 13% in the top ten. The source was PBMCs, collected on the day of the yellow fever booster vaccination. These receptors originate from a man younger than 40 who received the YFV17D yellow fever vaccine.

The rearrangement links TRBV20-1 to TRBJ1-4; no reliable D call. The CDR3 contains 12 residues. V was clipped by 2 bases and J by 5 bases, with 6 bases between them. Germline values: CDR1 DFQATT, CDR2 SNEGSKA (reference sequence). The CDR3 is CSARWQNEKLFF. CDR3 DNA: TGCAGTGCTAGATGGCAGAATGAAAAACTGTTTTTT.

Details on this clonotype: A much larger clone sits a single nucleotide away, making a read error possible. The chain has TRBV3-1 and TRBJ2-1, with D possibly matching TRBD1 (5 bases). The germline CDR1 and CDR2 sequences are LGHDT and YNNKEL (reference sequence). The CDR3 consists of 16 residues. V shed 0 bases and J shed 8 bases, with 17 bases lying between them. CDR3 DNA sequence: TGTGCCAGCAGCCAAGATCACGGCCTGTTAGGGGATGAGCAGTTCTTC. Translated, it gives CASSQDHGLLGDEQFF.

This clonotype appeared a few times. The chain recombines TRBV6-1 with TRBJ1-5; 9 bases are a match to TRBD1. Germline V gives CDR1 MNHNS, CDR2 SASEGT. With 8 bases clipped from V and 4 bases from J, the junction kept 3 bases outside the gene matches. This CDR3 is built from 13 residues. This CDR3 reads CASHGQGNQPQHF. In DNA form, the CDR3 reads TGTGCCAGCCACGGACAGGGGAATCAGCCCCAGCATTTT.

This clonotype was observed many times. The chain uses TRBV7-8 and TRBJ2-1; D call uncertain. The V gene lost 3 bases and the J gene lost 8 bases, with 8 bases spanning the gap. Germline V gene data show CDR1 as SGHVS and CDR2 as FQNEAQ. The CDR3 contains 12 residues. The CDR3 loop is CASSFSGYEQFF. The CDR3 DNA reads TGTGCCAGCAGCTTTTCCGGGTATGAGCAGTTCTTC.

This clonotype turned up a few times. J is TRBJ2-7 and V is TRBV14; 8 positions agree with TRBD2. Germline V gene lookup returns CDR1 SGHDN and CDR2 FVKESK. With 1 base clipped from V and 3 bases from J, the junction kept 5 bases outside the gene matches. CDR3 size: 15 residues. DNA of the CDR3: TGTGCCAGCAGCCAAGGGGTCGGGAGGGGCTACGAGCAGTACTTC. Its translation is CASSQGVGRGYEQYF.

The chain recombines TRBV4-2 with TRBJ2-5, with a weak D call TRBD2 (6 bases). The CDR3 totals 18 residues. CDR1 and CDR2 from the germline V gene are LGHNA and YNFKEQ. V shed 1 base and J shed 1 base, with 19 bases lying between them. DNA of the CDR3: TGTGCCAGCAGCCAAGTCGGGGGACGCGCAGCCCCCCAAGAGACCCAGTACTTC. This gives the protein CASSQVGGRAAPQETQYF.

This clonotype came up many times. The V and J genes are TRBV18 and TRBJ1-6, with unresolved D. The V gene's germline CDR1 is KGHSH and CDR2 LQKENI. Trimming stripped 3 bases from V and 0 bases from J, with 12 bases between. CDR3 length equals 17 residues. Here the CDR3 reads CASSPQGSFSYNSPLHF. The CDR3 DNA reads TGTGCCAGCTCACCTCAAGGATCATTCTCCTATAATTCACCCCTCCACTTT.

The table lists this clonotype with a few counts. The gene calls are TRBV28 and TRBJ2-2; 8 bases agree with TRBD1. The trim removed 5 bases at V and 4 bases at J, leaving 6 bases unmatched. This CDR3 has 15 residues. Germline V gene lookup returns CDR1 MDHEN and CDR2 SYDVKM. The CDR3 protein is CASSPGGAGTGELFF. The CDR3 bases are TGTGCCAGCAGTCCAGGGGGCGCGGGCACCGGGGAGCTGTTTTTT.

This clonotype has a handful of counts. This chain connects TRBV12-3 or TRBV12-4 to TRBJ2-1, with TRBD2 matching over 10 bases. With 6 bases clipped from V and 2 bases from J, the junction kept 4 bases outside the gene matches. This CDR3 comprises 15 residues. The CDR3 bases are TGTGCCAGCAGGGTAGCGGGAGGTACCTACAATGAGCAGTTCTTC. Amino acids: CASRVAGGTYNEQFF.

This chain uses TRBV2 with TRBJ2-1; 13 bases are shared with TRBD2. V lost 6 bases and J lost 13; bases outside the gene matches: 9. The CDR3 extends over 14 amino acids. Germline lookup yields CDR1 SNHLY and CDR2 FYNNEI. CDR3 region: CASRVGLAGAVQFF. DNA of the CDR3: TGTGCCAGCAGGGTAGGACTAGCGGGAGCAGTTCAGTTCTTC.

This clonotype came up a few times. J is TRBJ1-1 and V is TRBV9; D gene unclear. The germline V gene has CDR1 SGDLS and CDR2 YYNGEE. The CDR3 extends over 12 amino acids. V lost 4 bases to trimming and J lost 1 base, with 5 bases between them. The CDR3 DNA is TGTGCCAGCAGCCCGGAGAACACTGAAGCTTTCTTT. Its protein is CASSPENTEAFF.

This clonotype was seen more than once but under ten times. Here the CDR3 reads CASSLGPTGNEQFF. CDR3 DNA sequence: TGTGCCAGCAGTTTAGGGCCGACGGGGAATGAGCAGTTCTTC. The rearrangement links TRBV27 to TRBJ2-1, with a possible D match to TRBD2 (5 bases). The V and J ends lost 2 bases and 7 bases respectively, with 12 bases between them. Germline V gene data show CDR1 as MNHEY and CDR2 as SMNVEV (reference sequence). The CDR3 is 14 residues long.

The table lists this clonotype with many counts. The rearrangement joins TRBV10-3 to TRBJ2-7, with 9 bases fitting TRBD2. The ends lost 0 bases at V and 2 bases at J; junction bases unmatched: 11. CDR1 is ENHRY, CDR2 SYGVKD, per germline. The CDR3 loop spans 18 amino acids. CDR3 region: CAISESGSGSRIPYEQYF. CDR3 coding DNA: TGTGCCATCAGTGAGTCTGGTAGCGGGAGTCGTATCCCCTACGAGCAGTACTTC.

This clonotype has just a few counts. The CDR3 region has the DNA TGTGCCAGCAGTTTAGCAGGACCCTCGGAGACCCAGTACTTC. Translated: CASSLAGPSETQYF. The V call is TRBV12-3 or TRBV12-4, the J call TRBJ2-5; D unresolved. This CDR3 has 14 residues. Trimming shortened V by 0 bases and J by 5 bases, and 10 bases separated the two germline ends.

This clonotype was seen many times. This chain joins TRBV20-1 and TRBJ2-1; D gene ambiguous. Trimming stripped 2 bases from V and 4 bases from J, with 12 bases between. Germline V gene data show CDR1 as DFQATT and CDR2 as SNEGSKA (reference sequence). This CDR3 has 14 residues. Here the CDR3 DNA reads TGCAGTGCTAGACAAAACTCGCCTTACAATGAGCAGTTCTTC. Protein product: CSARQNSPYNEQFF.

There are a few counts of this clonotype. V and J are TRBV28 and TRBJ2-1; D possibly corresponds to TRBD1 (6 bases). CDR1 is MDHEN, CDR2 SYDVKM, per germline. This CDR3 comprises 14 residues. V shed 8 bases and J shed 9 bases, with 20 bases lying between them. In nucleotides, the CDR3 is TGTGCCAGCCGTCTCGTGGGGGCTAGGGGTGAGCAGTTCTTC. It specifies CASRLVGARGEQFF.

This chain uses TRBV10-2 with TRBJ1-4; no definite D call. Germline CDR1 WSHSY, CDR2 SAAADI. This CDR3 region has 15 residues. The V end was cut by 7 bases, the J end by 8 bases, with 20 bases between. In DNA, the CDR3 is TGCGCCAGCAAGGTGTCGTTAGGGAGAGAAGAAAAACTGTTTTTT. It codes for CASKVSLGREEKLFF.

This clonotype turned up a few times. J is TRBJ2-7 and V is TRBV5-6; 13 nucleotides line up with TRBD2. CDR3 length: 16 residues. Germline trimming cut 4 bases from V and 4 bases from J; bases unmatched to any gene: 8. The germline gives CDR1 SGHDT, CDR2 YYEEEE. DNA for the CDR3: TGTGCCAGCAGCCTGAAAGGGACTAGCGGGAAGTACGAGCAGTACTTC. It encodes CASSLKGTSGKYEQYF.

The sample holds many counts of this clonotype. One junction end disagrees with the germline gene, perhaps due to a read error. This chain joins TRBV7-7 and TRBJ2-2; the match to TRBD2 covers 8 bases. Germline-derived CDR1 and CDR2 are SSHAT and FNYEAQ (reference sequence). This CDR3 has 15 amino acids. Here the CDR3 DNA reads TGTGCTAGCAGCCCGGGACTAGGGAACACCGGGGAGCTGTTTTTT. It codes for CASSPGLGNTGELFF.

This clonotype came up a few times. This chain uses TRBV7-8 with TRBJ2-1, with D perhaps TRBD2 (6 bases). Between the trimmed V and J ends, which lost 3 bases and 3 bases, there was a span of 9 bases. The CDR3 is made up of 14 amino acids. Germline lookup yields CDR1 SGHVS and CDR2 FQNEAQ. DNA of the CDR3: TGTGCCAGCAGCTTCGCGGGATTCTACAATGAGCAGTTCTTC. Amino acid sequence: CASSFAGFYNEQFF.

This clonotype has more than one count but fewer than ten. V usage is TRBV10-2 and J usage is TRBJ2-7; no definite D call. CDR1 and CDR2 from the germline V gene are WSHSY and SAAADI. The CDR3 spans 13 residues. Trimming shortened V by 3 bases and J by 4 bases, and 10 bases separated the two germline ends. The DNA of the CDR3 is TGCGCCAGCAGTGAACAGCGAACATACGAGCAGTACTTC. Translating gives CASSEQRTYEQYF.

V and J are TRBV24-1 and TRBJ2-1; tentative D call: TRBD2 (5 bases). The CDR3 is 18 amino acids. CDR1 is KGHDR and CDR2 is SFDVKD in the germline V gene. Trimming cost V 5 bases and J 1 base, with 20 bases left between them. The CDR3 loop is CATSGLWSGVSSYNEQFF. DNA of the CDR3: TGTGCCACCAGTGGGCTGTGGAGCGGTGTGTCGTCCTACAATGAGCAGTTCTTC.

The chain is built from TRBV10-3 and TRBJ1-2; perhaps TRBD1 as D (5 bases). Trimming stripped 0 bases from V and 7 bases from J, with 9 bases between. From germline, CDR1 is ENHRY and CDR2 SYGVKD. The CDR3 spans 13 residues. The CDR3 nucleotides are TGTGCCATCAGTGAGTCGGGACTCCCTGGCTACACCTTC. As protein: CAISESGLPGYTF.

This clonotype was counted only a few times. This chain links TRBV4-3 with TRBJ2-2, with a possible D match to TRBD2 (5 bases). The CDR3 has 15 amino acids. CDR1 is LGHNA and CDR2 is YSLEER in the germline V gene. The ends were cut back, 2 bases at V and 1 base at J, with 8 bases in the middle. The CDR3 loop is CASSQRTENTGELFF. In DNA form, the CDR3 reads TGCGCCAGCAGCCAACGGACTGAGAACACCGGGGAGCTGTTTTTT.

This sequence joins TRBV29-1 and TRBJ2-7; 9 bases are a match to TRBD2. Looked up from germline, CDR1 is SQVTM and CDR2 is ANQGSEA. V shed 6 bases, J shed 2 bases, and the junction held 8 bases outside the gene matches. The CDR3 totals 14 residues. CDR3 coding DNA: TGCAGCGTCATGACTAGCGGAGCCGCCTACGAGCAGTACTTC. Amino acid sequence: CSVMTSGAAYEQYF.

This clonotype showed up just a few times. J is TRBJ2-1 and V is TRBV20-1; 14 nucleotides line up with TRBD2. The CDR3 spans 15 residues. The J segment lost 7 bases and the V segment lost 2 bases, leaving 4 bases of the junction unmatched. Per the germline V gene, CDR1 is DFQATT and CDR2 is SNEGSKA (reference sequence). The CDR3 loop reads CSARTGTSGGNEQFF. As DNA, the CDR3 is TGCAGTGCTAGAACCGGGACTAGCGGGGGTAATGAGCAGTTCTTC.

The rearrangement joins TRBV15 to TRBJ2-1, with 10 bases that match TRBD1. V gave up 4 bases and J gave up 0 bases; unmatched junction bases: 12. This CDR3 is built from 19 residues. CDR1 is LNHNV and CDR2 is YYDKDF in the germline V gene (reference sequence). The CDR3 coding sequence is TGTGCCACCAGCACCCGGGACAGGGGATATGTAGTCTCCTACAATGAGCAGTTCTTC. Its translation is CATSTRDRGYVVSYNEQFF. Combining the CDR3 with reference TRBV15 and TRBJ2-1 gives the whole variable domain DAMVIQNPRYQVTQFGKPVTLSCSQTLNHNVMYWYQQKSSQAPKLLFHYYDKDFNNEADTPDNFQSRRPNTSFCFLDIRSPGLGDTAMYLCATSTRDRGYVVSYNEQFFGPGTRLTVL.

This clonotype turned up a few times. J is TRBJ2-7 and V is TRBV28; tentatively, D is TRBD2 (6 bases). The CDR3 consists of 13 residues. Trimming removed 2 bases at V and 5 bases at J, with 10 bases between. CDR1 and CDR2 from the germline V gene are MDHEN and SYDVKM. The CDR3 DNA sequence: TGTGCCAGCAGTTTACCGGGGGTCGACGAGCAGTACTTC. Protein sequence: CASSLPGVDEQYF.

This chain links TRBV7-9 with TRBJ2-3, with D perhaps TRBD2 (5 bases). Between the trimmed V and J ends, which lost 4 bases and 0 bases, there was a span of 11 bases. Germline V lookup: CDR1 SEHNR, CDR2 FQNEAQ (reference sequence). The CDR3 spans 15 residues. CDR3: CASSSRDASTDTQYF. The CDR3 nucleotides read TGTGCCAGCAGCTCGAGGGATGCTAGCACAGATACGCAGTATTTT.

V is TRBV7-2 and J is TRBJ2-1; D unresolved. Germline V lookup: CDR1 SGHTA, CDR2 FQGNSA. There are 14 residues in the CDR3. Trimming shortened V by 5 bases and J by 6 bases, and 14 bases separated the two germline ends. The CDR3 sequence: CASSLGLVPNEQFF. CDR3 nucleotides: TGTGCCAGCAGCCTAGGGCTAGTCCCCAATGAGCAGTTCTTC.

This clonotype has a count of ten or more. The rearrangement uses TRBV7-2 and TRBJ2-1; no reliable D call. The germline V gene has CDR1 SGHTA and CDR2 FQGNSA. The CDR3 totals 12 residues. The V end was cut by 1 base, the J end by 5 bases, with 3 bases between. The CDR3 bases are TGTGCCAGCAGCTTAGGGCACAATGAGCAGTTCTTC. Its protein is CASSLGHNEQFF.

This clonotype has just a few counts. This chain joins TRBV6-2 or TRBV6-3 and TRBJ2-3, with 8 positions matching TRBD2. J lost 6 bases, V lost 4 bases, and 6 bases had no gene match. Germline CDR1 and CDR2: MNHEY and SVGEGT. The CDR3 totals 14 residues. CDR3 nucleotides: TGTGCCAGCAGTTCTACAGCGGGAGTGGATACGCAGTATTTT. This sequence encodes CASSSTAGVDTQYF.